A selection of T cell receptor beta chains follows, all from one sample in a study of OX40 agonist ivuxolimab in advanced cancers. Sequencing used immunoSEQ multiplex PCR; TCRdb keeps in-frame clones, though not all of them. The table includes about 86,000 clones, about 83% detected once. The sample in question was CD4+ or CD8+ T cells sorted from blood, obtained in a trial of the OX40 agonist ivuxolimab. The receptors were gathered from an adult with an advanced solid tumor such as melanoma, head and neck, liver or kidney cancer. Each CDR3 is given without its conserved first and last residue. Fields, in order: CDR3 protein, clone size, V gene, J gene. A row's size may be missing; if present it is once, few, many or a size class.

cdr3_aa: ASSITWGLNYGYT; clone_size: .; v_call: TRBV19; j_call: TRBJ1-2
cdr3_aa: ASSAGRGQETQY; clone_size: .; v_call: TRBV18; j_call: TRBJ2-5
cdr3_aa: ASSKGGLREDRNEQF; clone_size: .; v_call: TRBV7-8; j_call: TRBJ2-1
cdr3_aa: ASSLVRDSEQY; clone_size: .; v_call: TRBV5-4; j_call: TRBJ2-7
cdr3_aa: ASIRDRGNSPLH; clone_size: .; v_call: TRBV6-1; j_call: TRBJ1-6
cdr3_aa: ASSPGLATPGELF; clone_size: few; v_call: TRBV19; j_call: TRBJ2-2
cdr3_aa: ASRQAWAGGTPDSTDTQY; clone_size: .; v_call: TRBV13; j_call: TRBJ2-3
cdr3_aa: AWTAYNEQF; clone_size: .; v_call: TRBV30; j_call: TRBJ2-1
cdr3_aa: SVGNNEQF; clone_size: .; v_call: TRBV29-1; j_call: TRBJ2-1
cdr3_aa: ASSQVGLERGFF; clone_size: .; v_call: TRBV4-2; j_call: TRBJ1-1
cdr3_aa: AWGRQSNQPQH; clone_size: .; v_call: TRBV30; j_call: TRBJ1-5
cdr3_aa: ASSYGPQGTDTQY; clone_size: once; v_call: TRBV6-5; j_call: TRBJ2-3
cdr3_aa: ASSQPSSGRAYEQY; clone_size: .; v_call: TRBV4-1; j_call: TRBJ2-7
cdr3_aa: ASSLKSTGSSGNTIY; clone_size: .; v_call: TRBV7-9; j_call: TRBJ1-3
cdr3_aa: ASSTTGTNYGYT; clone_size: .; v_call: TRBV7-2; j_call: TRBJ1-2
cdr3_aa: ASSLVQGGTEAF; clone_size: once; v_call: TRBV7-2; j_call: TRBJ1-1
cdr3_aa: ASRGSGRGTDTQY; clone_size: .; v_call: TRBV19; j_call: TRBJ2-3
cdr3_aa: ASSIGLEAF; clone_size: .; v_call: TRBV2; j_call: TRBJ1-1
cdr3_aa: AGEREGKLF; clone_size: .; v_call: TRBV7-9; j_call: TRBJ1-4
cdr3_aa: ASSSDTAKAF; clone_size: few; v_call: TRBV5-6; j_call: TRBJ1-1
cdr3_aa: ASSTRAGHEQY; clone_size: .; v_call: TRBV18; j_call: TRBJ2-7
cdr3_aa: ASSRGRDTYGYT; clone_size: .; v_call: TRBV6-6; j_call: TRBJ1-2
cdr3_aa: ASSFAAGDEQF; clone_size: few; v_call: TRBV5-5; j_call: TRBJ2-1
cdr3_aa: ASGTGLTYEQY; clone_size: .; v_call: TRBV28; j_call: TRBJ2-7
cdr3_aa: ASSLGLADTDTQY; clone_size: .; v_call: TRBV7-2; j_call: TRBJ2-3
cdr3_aa: ASARGAGTDTQY; clone_size: .; v_call: TRBV18; j_call: TRBJ2-3
cdr3_aa: ASSVGTNYGYT; clone_size: .; v_call: TRBV9; j_call: TRBJ1-2
cdr3_aa: ASSPGENTIY; clone_size: .; v_call: TRBV18; j_call: TRBJ1-3
cdr3_aa: ASSLARQGKAF; clone_size: .; v_call: TRBV16; j_call: TRBJ1-1
cdr3_aa: ASSLGPNQETQY; clone_size: .; v_call: TRBV5-1; j_call: TRBJ2-5
cdr3_aa: ASRKGGTANQPQH; clone_size: .; v_call: TRBV28; j_call: TRBJ1-5
cdr3_aa: ASSIEGGSYEQY; clone_size: .; v_call: TRBV19; j_call: TRBJ2-7
cdr3_aa: ASSLQGTDTQY; clone_size: .; v_call: TRBV5-1; j_call: TRBJ2-3